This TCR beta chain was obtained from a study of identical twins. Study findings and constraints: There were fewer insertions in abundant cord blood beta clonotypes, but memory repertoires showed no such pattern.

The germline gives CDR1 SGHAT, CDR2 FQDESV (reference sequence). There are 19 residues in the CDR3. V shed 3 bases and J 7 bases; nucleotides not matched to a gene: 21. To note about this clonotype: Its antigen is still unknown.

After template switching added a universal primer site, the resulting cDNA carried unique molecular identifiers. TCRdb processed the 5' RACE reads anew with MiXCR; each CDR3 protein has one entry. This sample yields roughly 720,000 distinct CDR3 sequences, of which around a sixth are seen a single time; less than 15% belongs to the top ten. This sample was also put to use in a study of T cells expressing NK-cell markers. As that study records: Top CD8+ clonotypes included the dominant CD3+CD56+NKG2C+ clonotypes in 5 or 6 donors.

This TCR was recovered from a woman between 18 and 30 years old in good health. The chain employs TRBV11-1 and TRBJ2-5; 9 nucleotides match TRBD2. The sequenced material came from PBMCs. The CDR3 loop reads CASSFGPGSSGRNKGTQYF. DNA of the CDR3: TGTGCCAGCAGCTTTGGGCCTGGCAGTAGCGGGAGAAACAAAGGGACCCAGTACTTC. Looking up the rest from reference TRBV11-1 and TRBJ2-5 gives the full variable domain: EAEVAQSPRYKITEKSQAVAFWCDPISGHATLYWYRQILGQGPELLVQFQDESVVDDSQLPKDRFSAERLKGVDSTLKIQPAELGDSAMYLCASSFGPGSSGRNKGTQYFGPGTRLLVL.